Below, 2 T cell receptor beta chains from the same sample are listed, as sequenced in a study of cytomegalovirus exposure and HLA in healthy donors. The method was immunoSEQ multiplex PCR; TCRdb's version includes in-frame clones alone and lacks a portion of them. The table shows roughly 150,000 clones, with 88% occurring only once. The sequenced sample consisted of PBMCs. The receptors derive from a young man in good health and CMV-seronegative.

This CDR3 reads CASSIDSLNTEAFF. The CDR3 region has the DNA TGTGCCAGCAGTATTGACAGCCTGAACACTGAAGCTTTCTTT. V is TRBV27 and J is TRBJ1-1; tentatively, D is TRBD1 (5 bases). The CDR3 runs 14 residues. Germline V CDR1 and CDR2: MNHEY, SMNVEV (reference sequence). With 5 bases removed from V and 0 bases from J, the gap between germline ends came to 10 bases.

The genes are TRBV4-2 and TRBJ2-3; 13 bases agree with TRBD2. The V and J ends lost 1 base and 0 bases, in that order; junction bases with no gene match: 1. Germline CDR1 is LGHNA and CDR2 is YNFKEQ. CDR3 length equals 17 residues. The CDR3 sequence: CASSQAGLAGSTDTQYF. The DNA of the CDR3 is TGTGCCAGCAGCCAAGCGGGACTAGCGGGGAGCACAGATACGCAGTATTTT.